This T cell receptor beta chain is drawn from a study of CD8+ T cells in alopecia areata. Study results and caveats: Relative to normal scalp, lesional scalp, especially alopecia totalis/universalis, showed higher clonality. It was less clear whether patients shared TCRs than it was in mice, possibly because of HLA.

Regarding this clone: What it recognizes is unknown.

RNA, once extracted, was reverse transcribed into cDNA for use as the sequencing template. The assay was immunoSEQ multiplex PCR, and TCRdb's table has in-frame clones only and misses some. The data contain about 150,000 clones, about nine tenths of them singletons. CDR1 SEHNR and CDR2 FQNEAQ come from the germline V gene (reference sequence). CDR3 length: 13 residues. Trimming took off 1 base at V and 5 bases at J, with 8 bases between the two ends. This clonotype was obtained from a human donor with alopecia areata. The source was CD8+ T cells sorted from blood, collected at week 0. V and J are TRBV7-9 and TRBJ2-5; D remains unclear. CDR3 in amino acids: CASSLVREETQYF. The CDR3 nucleotides are TGTGCCAGCAGCTTAGTGCGTGAGGAGACCCAGTACTTC.